This TCR beta chain was recovered during a study of CD8+CD57+ T cells in acquired aplastic anemia. Study-level information: The study obtained an average of about 3.1 ug of DNA from sorted CD4+ and CD8+ cells. Study results and limitations: The study identified more than 25 CD8+ CDR3 sequences shared by patients and controls.

Trimming stripped 1 base from V and 14 bases from J, with 23 bases between. The CDR3 has 15 residues. Germline V gene data show CDR1 as SGHTA and CDR2 as FQGTGA. Profiling of TCR beta VDJ combinations and CDR3 sequences used genomic DNA as template. TCRdb redid the calling of the reads with MiXCR, one entry per CDR3 protein. The table includes 270,000 or so distinct CDR3 sequences, around 82% detected once. Patients included in sequencing had previously demonstrated CD8+CD57+ cell expansion by flow cytometry. Every patient had severe acquired aplastic anemia. When blood sampling took place, the patients had received no therapy. As to this clonotype: Its antigen is still unknown.

The sample taken for sequencing was sorted CD4+, CD8+, or CD8+CD57+ T cells (not recorded which) from PBMCs. This rearrangement joins TRBV7-3 to TRBJ1-1, with a weak D call TRBD1 (5 bases). The clonotype comes from a human donor with aplastic anemia. CDR3 in amino acids: CASSLIGGSNTGEFF. Here the CDR3 DNA reads TGTGCCAGCAGCTTAATTGGGGGTTCGAACACCGGGGAGTTCTTT.